These 9 T cell receptor beta chains originate from one sample sequenced in a study of blood T cell repertoires in COVID-19. This table comes from immunoSEQ multiplex PCR, and its TCRdb copy is limited to in-frame clones, with some not included. Here the sample spans roughly 100,000 clones, around 90% being singletons. Sequenced sample: peripheral blood. The receptor set was obtained from a human donor in a cohort sampled during active COVID-19.

This chain joins TRBV5-6 and TRBJ2-7; 7 nucleotides line up with TRBD2. The CDR3 sequence is 14 residues long. Germline CDR1 reads SGHDT; CDR2 reads YYEEEE. V was pared by 4 bases and J by 4 bases, with 8 bases of the junction left unmatched. The CDR3 reads CASSPRTSWYEQYF. In nucleotides, the CDR3 is TGTGCCAGCAGCCCCAGGACTAGTTGGTACGAGCAGTACTTC.

The gene calls are TRBV10-3 and TRBJ1-6; 10 bases align to TRBD1. CDR1 ENHRY and CDR2 SYGVKD come from the germline V gene. V was pared by 2 bases and J by 8 bases, with 3 bases of the junction left unmatched. CDR3 length: 15 amino acids. CDR3 DNA: TGTGCCATCAGTGAGCCGGGACAGGGGTATTCACCCCTCCACTTT. Its translation: CAISEPGQGYSPLHF.

This rearrangement joins TRBV9 to TRBJ1-1; TRBD1 matches 7 bases. Trimming took 0 bases from V and 1 from J; bases not matched to a gene: 12. This CDR3 has 18 residues. The germline V gene has CDR1 SGDLS and CDR2 YYNGEE. The CDR3 DNA is TGTGCCAGCAGCGTAGAAAGCAGGGGGAAGTTGGGGAACACTGAAGCTTTCTTT. This encodes CASSVESRGKLGNTEAFF. Based on the CDR3 plus reference TRBV9 and TRBJ1-1, the full variable domain is DSGVTQTPKHLITATGQRVTLRCSPRSGDLSVYWYQQSLDQGLQFLIQYYNGEERAKGNILERFSAQQFPDLHSELNLSSLELGDSALYFCASSVESRGKLGNTEAFFGQGTRLTVV.

The J gene is TRBJ1-1, the V gene TRBV29-1; 7 nucleotides align to TRBD1. V lost 5 bases to trimming and J lost 6 bases; unmatched junction nucleotides: 9. Germline CDR1 SQVTM, CDR2 ANQGSEA. This CDR3 has 13 residues. CDR3 residues: CSVTGAASSEAFF. The CDR3 DNA sequence: TGCAGCGTTACAGGGGCGGCGTCCTCTGAAGCTTTCTTT.

The chain links TRBV4-3 to TRBJ2-1, with D possibly matching TRBD2 (5 bases). The CDR3 runs to 18 residues. The V and J ends lost 0 bases and 0 bases respectively, with 15 bases between them. From germline, CDR1 is LGHNA and CDR2 YSLEER. Here the CDR3 DNA reads TGCGCCAGCAGCCAAGATCGACGAGCGGTATCCTCCTACAATGAGCAGTTCTTC. It is translated as CASSQDRRAVSSYNEQFF.

The V gene is TRBV5-1, the J gene TRBJ1-4, with 8 bases aligning to TRBD1. This CDR3 region has 19 residues. Germline V lookup: CDR1 SGHRS, CDR2 YFSETQ. V shed 4 bases and J 0 bases; nucleotides not matched to a gene: 14. Here the CDR3 reads CASSRGQGGGIATNEKLFF. CDR3 DNA: TGCGCCAGCAGCCGTGGACAGGGAGGTGGTATTGCAACTAATGAAAAACTGTTTTTT.

The chain couples TRBV12-5 to TRBJ1-5; 7 bases fit TRBD1. With V trimmed by 4 bases and J by 4 bases, 1 base remained unmatched. Germline V gene sequence: CDR1 LGHNT, CDR2 FRNRAP. The CDR3 is 13 residues long. CDR3 residues: CASGWDSNQPQHF. The CDR3 region has the DNA TGTGCTAGTGGTTGGGACAGTAATCAGCCCCAGCATTTT.

CDR3 loop: CASSQDQRVNTEAFF. The CDR3 bases are TGTGCCAGCAGCCAAGATCAACGGGTTAACACTGAAGCTTTCTTT. The chain has TRBV4-2 and TRBJ1-1; D gene unclear. Trimming stripped 0 bases from V and 2 bases from J, with 10 bases between. Germline CDR1 LGHNA, CDR2 YNFKEQ. This CDR3 spans 15 amino acids.

The chain couples TRBV5-4 to TRBJ1-1; 8 nucleotides align to TRBD1. V trimming: 4 bases; J trimming: 7 bases; junction bases outside the gene matches: 9. The CDR3 extends over 14 amino acids. Germline assignment: CDR1 SGHNT and CDR2 YYREEE (reference sequence). CDR3 in DNA: TGTGCCAGCAGCCATTCGGACAGGGACGGTGAAGCTTTCTTT. Translated: CASSHSDRDGEAFF.